This T cell receptor beta chain stems from a study of tumor-infiltrating lymphocytes in localized non-small cell lung cancer (dated by TCRdb to the early 2020s). Regarding the research as a whole: Several histologies were represented in the cohort, which also included both smokers and never-smokers as well as patients whose samples were collected after neoadjuvant chemotherapy. Each patient provided resected tumor tissue plus uninvolved lung tissue from the same patient, with the uninvolved lung tissue described as non-adjacent to the tumor. Flow cytometry, multiplex immunofluorescence, RNA-seq, exome sequencing and proteomics were applied to the same patients as TCR sequencing, which was one of several integrated assays. In total, the ICON cohort was made up of 150 or so surgical patients who had localized non-small cell lung cancer and whose tumors were resected. A total of 55 patients were part of the paired comparison of immunoSEQ T-cell fraction between tumor and uninvolved lung. General findings and caveats noted by the study authors: Higher T cell infiltration in tumors than in uninvolved lung tissue was supported by TCRbeta sequencing, consistent with immunofluorescence CD3 counts. No difference in TCR-derived T-cell fraction was observed between the flow cytometry-defined immunotypes IM1 (good prognosis) and IM2 (poor prognosis). Because different assays used different pieces of the same tissue, intratumor heterogeneity could not be separated from technical variation. Assay coverage differed among patients according to how much tissue was available, so only a subset of the cohort had TCR sequencing.

The immunoSEQ assay used for TCR sequencing gave the T-cell fraction in both tumor and uninvolved lung tissue. In the original analysis: For survival analysis, patients were split into high (upper tertile) and low (lower two tertiles) T-cell fraction groups and compared by log-rank test. A signed-rank test was used to test differences in T-cell fraction between paired tumor and uninvolved lung samples. TCRdb provides this immuneACCESS table in a form limited to in-frame rearrangements. Some clones are lacking; in checked studies, under half of them reflect an unresolved V gene, and why the rest are absent is not known. V, J and clone size were drawn from that table, and D and trimming were deduced from the DNA. For this sample the table gives some 13,000 clones, of which roughly 80% were detected only once. Roughly an eighth of the sample rests with the top ten. This clone appeared a few times. The antigen this receptor binds is unknown. No much larger clone is present one base from it, and per-base qualities are unavailable.

Enrollment in ICON was initiated in early 2016, and the last patient was enrolled in late 2018. Fresh tumor and matched uninvolved tissue for in-depth immune analyses, including TCR sequencing, were collected from a subcohort of about 80 patients. DNA for TCR sequencing was isolated from bulk tissue, and no cell sorting was done. V loses 0 bases of germline sequence and J loses 6 bases, and the interval between the two ends is 15 bases. CDR1 and CDR2, looked up from the germline V gene, are LGHNT and FRNRAP. CDR3 length: 15 amino acids, cysteine to phenylalanine. Just CDR3 DNA is preserved here, 45 bases in frame from base 1.

The sequence was obtained from a human donor with non-small cell lung cancer. The sequence joins TRBV12-5 to TRBJ2-7, with the D gene not confidently named. Material for sequencing was uninvolved lung tissue not adjacent to the tumor. The CDR3 in this case is CASGLVETPTGEQYF. The DNA sequence reads TGTGCTAGTGGTTTGGTAGAGACTCCTACTGGCGAGCAGTACTTC.